The clone carrying this T cell receptor beta chain was seen a few times. Its antigen is unknown. Donors were healthy HIV-negative adults without recent acute infections or vaccinations. All of the donors resided in Nashville, Tennessee, and each was a Caucasian adult. Germline V gene lookup returns CDR1 SGHDT and CDR2 YYEEEE. V was shortened by 3 bases and J by 0 bases, with 6 bases between the two germline ends. CDR3 length: 13 residues. Produced via immunoSEQ multiplex PCR; TCRdb's table is partial and in-frame only. The top ten hold under 0.65% of the sample, which has roughly 1,000,000 clones, approximately 80% seen once. This entry comes from a study of shared clonotypes between healthy human individuals. Overall study context: Two women and a few men aged 18 to 49 served as donors. Study-wide results and caveats: The sampled material consisted only of blood, and tissue repertoires are likely to differ.

Sequencing used memory CD4+ T cells from PBMCs. Subset denoted: CD45RA-negative fraction. This TCR derives from a man aged 18 to 29 in good health. Some clones in this sample may be carry-over from other donors' samples. The chain combines TRBV5-6 with TRBJ1-2; D gene unclear. The DNA for the CDR3 is TGTGCCAGCAGCTCGGACCCTAACTATGGCTACACCTTC. The encoded protein is CASSSDPNYGYTF. Full variable domain (rest looked up from reference TRBV5-6 and TRBJ1-2): DAGVTQSPTHLIKTRGQQVTLRCSPKSGHDTVSWYQQALGQGPQFIFQYYEEEERQRGNFPDRFSGHQFPNYSSELNVNALLLGDSALYLCASSSDPNYGYTFGSGTRLTVV.